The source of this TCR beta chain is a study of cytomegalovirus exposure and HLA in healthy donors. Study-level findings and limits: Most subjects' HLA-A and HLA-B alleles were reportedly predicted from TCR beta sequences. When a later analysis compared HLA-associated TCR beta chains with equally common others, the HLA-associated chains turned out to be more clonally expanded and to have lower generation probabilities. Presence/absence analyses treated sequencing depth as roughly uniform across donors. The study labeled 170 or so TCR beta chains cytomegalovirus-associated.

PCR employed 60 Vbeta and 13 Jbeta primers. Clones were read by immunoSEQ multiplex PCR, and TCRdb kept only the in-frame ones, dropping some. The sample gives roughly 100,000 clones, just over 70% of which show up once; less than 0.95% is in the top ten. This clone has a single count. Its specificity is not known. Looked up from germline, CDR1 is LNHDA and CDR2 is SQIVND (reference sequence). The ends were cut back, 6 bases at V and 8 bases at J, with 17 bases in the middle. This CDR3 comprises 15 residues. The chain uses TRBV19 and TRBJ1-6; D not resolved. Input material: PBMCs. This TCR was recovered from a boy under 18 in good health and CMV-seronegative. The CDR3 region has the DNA TGTGCCAGTAGCCGTACGGGTGATTTATATTCACCCCTCCACTTT. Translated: CASSRTGDLYSPLHF. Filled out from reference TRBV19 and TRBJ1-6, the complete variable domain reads DGGITQSPKYLFRKEGQNVTLSCEQNLNHDAMYWYRQDPGQGLRLIYYSQIVNDFQKGDIAEGYSVSREKKESFPLTVTSAQKNPTAFYLCASSRTGDLYSPLHFGNGTRLTVT.